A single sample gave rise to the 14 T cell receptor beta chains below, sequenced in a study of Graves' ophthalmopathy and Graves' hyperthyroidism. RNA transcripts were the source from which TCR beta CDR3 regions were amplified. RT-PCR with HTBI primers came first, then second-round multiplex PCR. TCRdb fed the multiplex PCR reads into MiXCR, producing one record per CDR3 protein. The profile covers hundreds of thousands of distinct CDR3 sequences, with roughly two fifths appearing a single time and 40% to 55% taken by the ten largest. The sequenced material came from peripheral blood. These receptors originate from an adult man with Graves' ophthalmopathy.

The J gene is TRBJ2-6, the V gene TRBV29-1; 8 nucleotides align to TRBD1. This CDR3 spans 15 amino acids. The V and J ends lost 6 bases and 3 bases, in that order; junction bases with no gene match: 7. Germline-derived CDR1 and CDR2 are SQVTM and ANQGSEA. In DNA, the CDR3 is TGCAGCGTACCGACAGGGGAGGATGGGGCCAACGTCCTGACTTTC. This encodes CSVPTGEDGANVLTF.

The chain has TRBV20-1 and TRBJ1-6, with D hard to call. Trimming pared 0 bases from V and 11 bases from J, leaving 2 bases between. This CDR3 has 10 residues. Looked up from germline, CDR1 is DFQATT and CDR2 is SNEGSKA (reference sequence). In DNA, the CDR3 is TGCAGTGCTAGAGATCCACCCCTCCACTTT. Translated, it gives CSARDPPLHF.

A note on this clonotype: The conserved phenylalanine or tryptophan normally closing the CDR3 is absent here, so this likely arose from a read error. For the CDR3, the DNA is TGTGCCAGCGGCTTAGCGACAGGGCCCCATCAGCCCCAGCATTCT. Translated, it gives CASGLATGPHQPQHS. J is TRBJ1-5 and V is TRBV7-9, with 7 bases lining up with TRBD1. Germline CDR1 reads SEHNR; CDR2 reads FQNEAQ (reference sequence). CDR3 size: 15 residues.

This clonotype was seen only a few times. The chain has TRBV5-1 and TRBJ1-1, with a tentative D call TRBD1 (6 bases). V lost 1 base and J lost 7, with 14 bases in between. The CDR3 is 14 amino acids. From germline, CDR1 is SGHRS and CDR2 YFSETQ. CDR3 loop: CASSLQGRESEAFF. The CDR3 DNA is TGCGCCAGCAGCTTGCAGGGGAGGGAGAGTGAAGCTTTCTTT.

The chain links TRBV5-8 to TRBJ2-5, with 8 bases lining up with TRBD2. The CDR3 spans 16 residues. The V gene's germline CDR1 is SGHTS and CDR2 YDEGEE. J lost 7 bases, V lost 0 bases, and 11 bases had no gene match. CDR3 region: CASSLDGIGGEMTQYF. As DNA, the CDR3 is TGTGCCAGCAGCTTGGACGGCATCGGGGGGGAAATGACCCAGTACTTC.

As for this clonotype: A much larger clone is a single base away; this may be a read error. The CDR3 nucleotides are TGCAGTGCTAGAAGGACAGTGAACACTGAAGCTTTCTTT. It is translated as CSARRTVNTEAFF. This chain links TRBV20-1 with TRBJ1-1, with D perhaps TRBD1 (6 bases). This CDR3 contains 13 residues. V was clipped by 2 bases and J by 0 bases, with 7 bases between them. Germline-derived CDR1 and CDR2 are DFQATT and SNEGSKA (reference sequence).

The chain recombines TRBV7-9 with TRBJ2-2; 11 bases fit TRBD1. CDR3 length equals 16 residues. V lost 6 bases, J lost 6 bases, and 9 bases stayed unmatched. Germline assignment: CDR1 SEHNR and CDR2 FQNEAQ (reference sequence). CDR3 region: CASSEVRTGGAGELFF. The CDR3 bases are TGTGCCAGCAGTGAAGTCCGGACAGGGGGCGCCGGGGAGCTGTTTTTT.

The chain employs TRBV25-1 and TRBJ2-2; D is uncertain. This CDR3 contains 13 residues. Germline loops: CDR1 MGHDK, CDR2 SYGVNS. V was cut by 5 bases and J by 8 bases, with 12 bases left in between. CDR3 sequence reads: CASSYGVAGELFF. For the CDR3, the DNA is TGTGCCAGCAGTTACGGTGTGGCGGGGGAGCTGTTTTTT. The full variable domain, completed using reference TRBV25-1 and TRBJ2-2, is EADIYQTPRYLVIGTGKKITLECSQTMGHDKMYWYQQDPGMELHLIHYSYGVNSTEKGDLSSESTVSRIRTEHFPLTLESARPSHTSQYLCASSYGVAGELFFGEGSRLTVL.

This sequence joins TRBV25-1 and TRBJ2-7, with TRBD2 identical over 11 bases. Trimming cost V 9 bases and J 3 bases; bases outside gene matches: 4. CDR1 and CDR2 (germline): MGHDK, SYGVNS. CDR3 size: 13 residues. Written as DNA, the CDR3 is TGTGCCAGAGATCTAGCGGGGGGCTACGAGCAGTACTTC. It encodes CARDLAGGYEQYF.

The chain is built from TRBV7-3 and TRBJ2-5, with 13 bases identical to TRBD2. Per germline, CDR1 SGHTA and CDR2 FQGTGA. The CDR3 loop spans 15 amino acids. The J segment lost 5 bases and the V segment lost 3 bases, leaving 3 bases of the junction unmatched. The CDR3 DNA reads TGTGCCAGCAGCTTTACTAGCGGGGGGGCGGAGACCCAGTACTTC. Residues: CASSFTSGGAETQYF.

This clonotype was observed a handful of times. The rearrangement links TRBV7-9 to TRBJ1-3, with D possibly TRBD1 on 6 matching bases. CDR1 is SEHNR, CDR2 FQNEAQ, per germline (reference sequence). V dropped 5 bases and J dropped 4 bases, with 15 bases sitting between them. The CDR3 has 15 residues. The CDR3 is CASSQSGGPGNTIYF. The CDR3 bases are TGTGCCAGCAGCCAGTCGGGGGGCCCCGGAAACACCATATATTTT.

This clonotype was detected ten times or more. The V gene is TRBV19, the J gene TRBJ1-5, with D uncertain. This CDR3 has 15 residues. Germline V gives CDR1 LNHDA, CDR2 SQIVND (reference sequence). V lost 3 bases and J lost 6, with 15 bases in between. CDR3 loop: CASSIAGKTGQPQHF. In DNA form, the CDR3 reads TGTGCCAGTAGTATCGCGGGGAAAACGGGTCAGCCCCAGCATTTT.

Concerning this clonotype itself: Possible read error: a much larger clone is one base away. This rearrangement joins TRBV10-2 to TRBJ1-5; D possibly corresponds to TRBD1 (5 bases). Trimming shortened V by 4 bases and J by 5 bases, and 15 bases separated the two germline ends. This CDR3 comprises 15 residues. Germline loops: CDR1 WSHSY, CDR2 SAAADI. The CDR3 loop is CASSVGQGYDQPQHF. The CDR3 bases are TGCGCCAGCAGTGTGGGGCAGGGATACGATCAGCCCCAGCATTTT.

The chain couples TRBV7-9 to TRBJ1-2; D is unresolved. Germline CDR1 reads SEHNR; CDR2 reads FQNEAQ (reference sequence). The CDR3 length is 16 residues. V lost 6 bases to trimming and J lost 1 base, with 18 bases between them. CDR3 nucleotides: TGTGCCAGCAGTTACTCGGCTTCGGGCGGTAACTATGGCTACACCTTC. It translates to CASSYSASGGNYGYTF.